These 21 T cell receptor beta chains were all obtained from the same sample, sequenced in a study of tumor-infiltrating lymphocytes in oesophageal squamous cell carcinoma (dated by TCRdb to 2015 to 2016). The method was PCR. The data were produced on an Illumina HiSeq 2000. TCRdb ran its own pipeline on the public reads, namely fastp trimming at Q25 and MiXCR clone calling, and kept in-frame beta chains. Under each unique CDR3 protein, matching rows form one entry showing the most common genes and DNA. The sample data list roughly 13,000 distinct CDR3 sequences, and roughly half of these were observed just once. The ten largest clones add up to approximately 46% of the sample. Sequencing was carried out using blood. The receptors were gathered from a male donor with esophageal squamous cell carcinoma.

The J gene is TRBJ2-7, the V gene TRBV7-2; perhaps TRBD2 as D (5 bases). The end of the DNA fits TRBJ2-1 better, so the J call may be wrong. Germline CDR1 and CDR2: SGHTA and FQGNSA. The length of the CDR3 is 14 residues. CDR3 residues: CASSLGPRAYEQFF. CDR3 nucleotide sequence: TGTGCCAGCAGCTTAGGGCCGCGGGCCTACGAGCAGTTCTTC.

This chain uses TRBV7-2 with TRBJ2-3, with TRBD2 identical over 11 bases. This CDR3 region has 15 residues. V gave up 5 bases and J gave up 4 bases; unmatched junction bases: 5. CDR1 is SGHTA, CDR2 FQGNSA, per germline. DNA of the CDR3: TGTGCCAGCAGCGTTAGCGGGAGGGCCTCAGATACGCAGTATTTT. This codes for CASSVSGRASDTQYF.

V is TRBV7-6 and J is TRBJ2-4; tentative D call: TRBD1 (6 bases). The J call may be mistaken, given a closer DNA end match to TRBJ2-5. This CDR3 region has 15 residues. Germline V lookup: CDR1 SGHVS, CDR2 FNYEAQ. The CDR3 spells CASSRGTGPEETQYF. In DNA form, the CDR3 reads TGTGCCAGCAGCAGAGGTACAGGGCCAGAAGAGACCCAGTACTTC.

This clonotype was observed at least ten times. A much larger clone sits a single nucleotide away, making a read error possible. CDR3 nucleotide sequence: TGTGCCAGCTACGGGACGAATGCGAAAGAGCAGTACTTC. Residues: CASYGTNAKEQYF. The chain uses TRBV28 and TRBJ2-5; perhaps D is TRBD1 or TRBD2 (5 bases each). The germline V gene encodes CDR1 MDHEN and CDR2 SYDVKM. The CDR3 totals 13 residues. Trimming left V 8 bases short and J 11 bases short, with 21 bases between. Based on the CDR3 plus reference TRBV28 and TRBJ2-5, the full variable domain is DVKVTQSSRYLVKRTGEKVFLECVQDMDHENMFWYRQDPGLGLRLIYFSYDVKMKEKGDIPEGYSVSREKKERFSLILESASTNQTSMYLCASYGTNAKEQYFGPGTRLLVL.

This clonotype turned up a few times. A much larger clone lies one base from this, so it may be a read error. The chain employs TRBV12-3 or TRBV12-4 and TRBJ2-1, with 10 bases identical to TRBD2. The V gene end was trimmed by 6 bases and the J gene end by 10 bases; junction bases not matched to a gene: 12. The CDR3 covers 15 residues. This chain's CDR3 is CASRAQREGSEEQFF. The CDR3 DNA reads TGTGCCAGCAGGGCGCAGCGGGAGGGCAGCGAGGAGCAGTTCTTC.

This clonotype was counted many times. The chain carries TRBV28 and TRBJ1-1; TRBD1 matches 8 bases. CDR3 length: 18 residues. CDR1 is MDHEN and CDR2 is SYDVKM in the germline V gene. J was trimmed by 3 bases and V by 3 bases; bases with no gene match: 15. The CDR3 reads CASSLGFRTGWRDTEAFF. DNA of the CDR3: TGTGCCAGCAGTTTGGGGTTCAGGACAGGGTGGAGGGACACTGAAGCTTTCTTT. Together with reference TRBV28 and TRBJ1-1, the CDR3 gives the full variable domain: DVKVTQSSRYLVKRTGEKVFLECVQDMDHENMFWYRQDPGLGLRLIYFSYDVKMKEKGDIPEGYSVSREKKERFSLILESASTNQTSMYLCASSLGFRTGWRDTEAFFGQGTRLTVV.

CDR3 in DNA: TGTGCCAGCAGCCCGTACTACAATGAGCAGTTCTTC. Its translation is CASSPYYNEQFF. The rearrangement links TRBV14 to TRBJ2-5; D is uncertain. TRBJ2-1 matches the DNA end more closely, so the J call is doubtful. CDR3 size: 12 residues. Germline V gives CDR1 SGHDN, CDR2 FVKESK.

This clonotype was detected only a few times. The rearrangement links TRBV7-9 to TRBJ2-3; 8 bases are shared with TRBD2. V was clipped by 5 bases and J by 5 bases; unmatched bases: 6. Germline lookup yields CDR1 SEHNR and CDR2 FQNEAQ (reference sequence). The CDR3 has 14 amino acids. The CDR3 coding sequence is TGTGCCAGCAGCCTTGGACTAGCAGGAGATACGCAGTATTTT. Translation: CASSLGLAGDTQYF.

Notes on this clonotype: A read error may account for a junction end that differs from germline. The genes are TRBV7-2 and TRBJ2-1; the D gene is possibly TRBD2 (6 bases). Germline V lookup: CDR1 SGHTA, CDR2 FQGNSA. The CDR3 has 13 residues. CDR3 nucleotides: TGTGCCAGCAGCATCGGACTACACGGGGAGCTGTACTTC. Translating it yields CASSIGLHGELYF.

This clonotype was recorded many times. V usage is TRBV7-2 and J usage is TRBJ2-1; D is ambiguous. The V gene's germline CDR1 is SGHTA and CDR2 FQGNSA. Between the trimmed V and J ends, which lost 2 bases and 2 bases, there was a span of 10 bases. This CDR3 comprises 15 residues. CDR3 bases: TGTGCCAGCAGCTTATACTCCGGAACCTACAATGAGCAGTTCTTC. Translating gives CASSLYSGTYNEQFF.

By share of the sample, this clonotype is medium-sized. This may stem from a read error, because a much larger clone lies one nucleotide away. The chain recombines TRBV7-6 with TRBJ2-7; unclear D gene. Trimming shortened V by 5 bases and J by 7 bases, and 9 bases separated the two germline ends. Germline V gene data show CDR1 as SGHVS and CDR2 as FNYEAQ. This CDR3 contains 11 residues. CDR3 nucleotides: TGTGCCAGCAGCCCATTGAATGAGCAGTACTTC. The encoded protein is CASSPLNEQYF. Complete variable domain (other parts from reference TRBV7-6 and TRBJ2-7): GAGVSQSPRYKVTKRGQDVALRCDPISGHVSLYWYRQALGQGPEFLTYFNYEAQQDKSGLPNDRFSAERPEGSISTLTIQRTEQRDSAMYRCASSPLNEQYFGPGTRLTVT.

This sequence joins TRBV28 and TRBJ1-3, with D perhaps matching TRBD1 (5 bases). The ends were cut back, 4 bases at V and 0 bases at J, with 7 bases in the middle. From germline, CDR1 is MDHEN and CDR2 SYDVKM. This CDR3 is built from 14 residues. The CDR3 DNA reads as TGTGCCAGCAGTTCAGGGTACTCTGGAAACACCATATATTTT. This gives the protein CASSSGYSGNTIYF.

This clonotype was seen only once. The chain combines TRBV11-2 with TRBJ1-6; D is uncertain. The CDR3 has 15 residues. Germline CDR1 SGHAT, CDR2 FQNNGV. The V end was cut by 2 bases, the J end by 5 bases, with 10 bases between. The CDR3 DNA reads as TGTGCCAGCAGCTTAAGGGCTACGGATAATTCACCCCTCCACTTT. Translating it yields CASSLRATDNSPLHF.

This clonotype has at least ten counts. Since a much larger clone is just one base distant, this may be a read error. The chain is built from TRBV7-8 and TRBJ2-3; 13 bases are shared with TRBD2. J was trimmed by 14 bases and V by 8 bases; bases with no gene match: 16. This CDR3 region has 15 residues. Germline values: CDR1 SGHVS, CDR2 FQNEAQ. Here the CDR3 DNA reads TGTGCCAGCGGCCGGACTAGCGGGAGAACCGGGGAGCTGTATTTT. This encodes CASGRTSGRTGELYF.

The V and J genes are TRBV6-5 and TRBJ1-2; D call uncertain. V lost 6 bases and J lost 2, with 10 bases in between. The CDR3 runs to 13 residues. Germline CDR1 is MNHEY and CDR2 is SVGAGI. The CDR3 region is CASRIDGNYGYTF. DNA of the CDR3: TGTGCCAGCAGGATAGACGGAAACTATGGCTACACCTTC.

This clonotype was seen repeatedly, ten times or more. The chain combines TRBV28 with TRBJ2-5; D unclear. TRBJ2-7 matches the DNA end more closely, so the J call is doubtful. Looked up from germline, CDR1 is MDHEN and CDR2 is SYDVKM. CDR3 length equals 13 residues. The CDR3: CASETPGAYEQYF. In nucleotides, the CDR3 is TGTGCCAGCGAAACTCCAGGAGCCTACGAGCAGTACTTC.

This clonotype was counted at least ten times. The chain carries TRBV24-1 and TRBJ1-2; the D is unclear. The CDR3 runs 12 residues. Germline CDR1 KGHDR, CDR2 SFDVKD. V gave up 5 bases and J gave up 8 bases, with 11 bases separating them. CDR3 sequence (DNA): TGTGCCACCAGTGGTAACAAAGAAGGCTACACCTTC. It encodes CATSGNKEGYTF.

This clonotype appeared a single time. This is likely a read error, given that the CDR3 carries no conserved phenylalanine or tryptophan at its end. It is unclear where the CDR3 begins or ends on the DNA, so no DNA is shown, and the CDR3 is as TCRdb lists it. This rearrangement joins TRBV11-3 to TRBJ2-6; the table's D call TRBD1 went unverified against the DNA. The CDR3 has 18 residues if both end residues are counted. The germline V gene has CDR1 SGHNT and CDR2 YENEEA. CDR3 protein: CASSLVSWGKSETQYFGP.

This clonotype counts as medium-sized. The rearrangement uses TRBV7-9 and TRBJ2-2; D unclear. CDR1 is SEHNR, CDR2 FQNEAQ, per germline (reference sequence). The ends were cut back, 7 bases at V and 4 bases at J, with 10 bases in the middle. CDR3 length: 13 amino acids. The CDR3 DNA follows: TGTGCCAGCACCTGGACCTCCACCGGGGAGCTGTTTTTT. Translating gives CASTWTSTGELFF.

The V gene is TRBV7-8, the J gene TRBJ2-5; possibly TRBD2 for D (7 bases). The J call may not be correct, given that the DNA end is closer to TRBJ2-1. CDR1 SGHVS and CDR2 FQNEAQ come from the germline V gene. The CDR3 contains 15 residues. The CDR3 here is CASSLAGGGADEQFF. DNA of the CDR3: TGTGCCAGCAGCTTAGCGGGAGGGGGAGCGGATGAGCAGTTCTTC.

V is TRBV7-2 and J is TRBJ2-5, with 12 nucleotides matching TRBD2. The CDR3 contains 18 residues. V dropped 5 bases and J dropped 11; count of bases not matched to a gene: 21. Germline-derived CDR1 and CDR2 are SGHTA and FQGNSA. The CDR3 nucleotides are TGTGCCAGCAGCCTATATCGGACTAGCGGGGCCTCCTACAATGAGCAGTACTTC. This codes for CASSLYRTSGASYNEQYF.